One and the same sample provided the 12 T cell receptor beta chains below, sequenced in a study of immune evolution from preneoplasia to lung adenocarcinoma. The table came from immunoSEQ multiplex PCR; TCRdb's copy has only in-frame clones and leaves some out. The repertoire holds 8,500 to 13,000 clones, with 65% to 90% as singletons. The sequenced sample was FFPE minimally invasive lung adenocarcinoma tissue. The receptor set was obtained from a person between 65 and 80 years old with lung adenocarcinoma.

In DNA, the CDR3 is TGCGCCAGCAGCTATAGTACCTCGGGGGCCTACGAGCAGTACTTC. It translates to CASSYSTSGAYEQYF. The gene calls are TRBV4-1 and TRBJ2-7, with a possible D match to TRBD2 (6 bases). Trimming shortened V by 5 bases and J by 2 bases, and 16 bases separated the two germline ends. CDR3 length: 15 residues. The germline gives CDR1 MGHRA, CDR2 YSYEKL.

This clone was counted between two and nine times. The chain has TRBV28 and TRBJ1-3; D unresolved. The CDR3 contains 15 residues. The germline CDR1 and CDR2 sequences are MDHEN and SYDVKM. Trimming took 3 bases from V and 0 from J, leaving 9 bases between them. The CDR3 reads CASSLDGYSGNTIYF. As DNA, the CDR3 is TGTGCCAGCAGTTTGGACGGTTACTCTGGAAACACCATATATTTT.

The V and J genes are TRBV7-3 and TRBJ2-3; tentatively, D is TRBD2 (7 bases). Germline values: CDR1 SGHTA, CDR2 FQGTGA. V was trimmed by 5 bases and J by 6 bases, leaving 15 bases between them. This CDR3 has 14 residues. The CDR3 DNA is TGTGCCAGCAGCCTAAGGGGGGGCCTCGATACGCAGTATTTT. Its protein product is CASSLRGGLDTQYF.

V gene TRBV5-4 combines with J gene TRBJ2-6; D gene unclear. In germline, CDR1 is SGHNT, CDR2 YYREEE (reference sequence). V lost 0 bases, J lost 2 bases, and 6 bases lay in between. The CDR3 sequence is 15 residues long. The CDR3: CASSLEVAGANVLTF. The DNA of the CDR3 is TGTGCCAGCAGCTTGGAGGTCGCTGGGGCCAACGTCCTGACTTTC.

The chain carries TRBV30 and TRBJ2-7; TRBD2 matches 10 bases. Germline-derived CDR1 and CDR2 are GTSNPN and SVGIG (reference sequence). V shed 4 bases, J shed 4 bases, and the junction held 1 base outside the gene matches. This CDR3 is 12 amino acids long. Here the CDR3 DNA reads TGTGCCTGGACTAGCGGGAGTTACGAGCAGTACTTC. Amino acids: CAWTSGSYEQYF.

V usage is TRBV29-1 and J usage is TRBJ1-5; no reliable D call. Germline values: CDR1 SQVTM, CDR2 ANQGSEA. V lost 4 bases and J 0 bases, leaving 10 bases between the germline ends. CDR3 length: 14 amino acids. In DNA form, the CDR3 reads TGCAGCGTTGCTGAGACTGGTAGCAATCAGCCCCAGCATTTT. It encodes CSVAETGSNQPQHF. Full variable domain (outside the CDR3, taken from reference TRBV29-1 and TRBJ1-5): SAVISQKPSRDICQRGTSLTIQCQVDSQVTMMFWYRQQPGQSLTLIATANQGSEATYESGFVIDKFPISRPNLTFSTLTVSNMSPEDSSIYLCSVAETGSNQPQHFGDGTRLSIL.

The chain recombines TRBV10-1 with TRBJ1-1; 9 nucleotides agree with TRBD1. The V segment lost 2 bases and the J segment 6 bases; nucleotides outside the gene matches: 1. Per the germline V gene, CDR1 is WNHNN and CDR2 is SYGVQD (reference sequence). The CDR3 sequence is 13 residues long. In DNA, the CDR3 is TGCGCCAGCAGTGAGAGACAGGGGGCTGAAGCTTTCTTT. Translation: CASSERQGAEAFF.

The chain carries TRBV4-2 and TRBJ1-2; D is perhaps TRBD1 (5 bases). Trimming took off 0 bases at V and 4 bases at J, with 12 bases between the two ends. The CDR3 consists of 15 residues. Germline V gives CDR1 LGHNA, CDR2 YNFKEQ. The CDR3 loop reads CASSQDPGGGYGYTF. CDR3 nucleotide sequence: TGTGCCAGCAGCCAAGACCCCGGGGGGGGCTATGGCTACACCTTC.

V and J are TRBV28 and TRBJ1-2, with no clear D. Germline V gene lookup returns CDR1 MDHEN and CDR2 SYDVKM. The CDR3 spans 14 residues. V was clipped by 5 bases and J by 8 bases, with 18 bases between them. In DNA, the CDR3 is TGTGCCAGCAGTCCAACCTCCGATCATTCGGGCTACACCTTC. This encodes CASSPTSDHSGYTF.

This chain links TRBV18 with TRBJ2-7; TRBD1 agrees at 8 bases. This CDR3 comprises 15 residues. Germline V gene lookup returns CDR1 KGHSH and CDR2 LQKENI. V lost 4 bases, J lost 6 bases, and 11 bases stayed unmatched. The DNA for the CDR3 is TGTGCCAGCTCACTAACGGCCCAGGGGGCGGGCGAGCAGTACTTC. It is translated as CASSLTAQGAGEQYF.

The chain combines TRBV21-1 with TRBJ2-1; TRBD1, as called in the table, went unchecked against the DNA. TRBV21-1 represents a pseudogene. The CDR3 totals 15 residues. The CDR3 sequence: CASSTILYRGNEQFF. For the CDR3, the DNA is TGTGCCAGCAGCACCATCTTGTATAGGGGCAATGAGCAGTTCTTC.

The chain uses TRBV25-1 and TRBJ2-2; 10 bases line up with TRBD1. This CDR3 is built from 15 residues. Trimming took 7 bases from V and 3 from J; bases not matched to a gene: 5. CDR1 and CDR2 from the germline V gene are MGHDK and SYGVNS. The CDR3 loop reads CASIPGTGDTGELFF. CDR3 in DNA: TGTGCCAGCATTCCGGGGACAGGGGACACCGGGGAGCTGTTTTTT.